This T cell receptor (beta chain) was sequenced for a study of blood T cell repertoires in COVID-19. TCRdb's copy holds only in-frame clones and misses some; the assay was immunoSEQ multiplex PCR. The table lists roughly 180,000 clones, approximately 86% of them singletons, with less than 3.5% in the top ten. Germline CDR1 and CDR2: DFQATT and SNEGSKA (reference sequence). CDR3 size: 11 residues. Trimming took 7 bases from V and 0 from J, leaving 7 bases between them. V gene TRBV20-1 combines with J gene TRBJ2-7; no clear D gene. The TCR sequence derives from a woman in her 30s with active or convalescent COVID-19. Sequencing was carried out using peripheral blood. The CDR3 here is CSGASSYEQYF. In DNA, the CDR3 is TGCAGTGGTGCTAGCTCCTACGAGCAGTACTTC.